This is a list of T cell receptor beta chains from one sample in a study of blood T cell repertoires in COVID-19. Measured with immunoSEQ multiplex PCR; TCRdb has only the in-frame clones, and not every one. There are around 170,000 clones in the sample; more than 90% occur only once, and 0.53% lies in the top ten. Sequencing used peripheral blood. The receptor set was obtained from a man aged 45-65 years with acute or convalescent COVID-19. CDR3s include the opening cysteine and the closing phenylalanine or tryptophan. D genes are given only for firm matches. Size is omitted from some rows. Given values are once, few, many or a class for expanded clones.

D gene: .
V gene: TRBV18
J gene: TRBJ2-7
clone size: .
CDR3 protein: CASSLTRADYEQYF
CDR3 DNA: TGTGCCAGCTCACTAACGAGGGCCGACTACGAGCAGTACTTC

D gene: TRBD2
V gene: TRBV19
J gene: TRBJ2-1
clone size: .
CDR3 protein: CASRLAGQNEQFF
CDR3 DNA: TGTGCCAGTAGACTAGCGGGCCAAAATGAGCAGTTCTTC

D gene: .
V gene: TRBV5-1
J gene: TRBJ1-2
clone size: .
CDR3 protein: CASSLAGYGGVYGYTF
CDR3 DNA: TGCGCCAGCAGCTTGGCGGGGTACGGAGGGGTCTATGGCTACACCTTC

D gene: TRBD1
V gene: TRBV7-2
J gene: TRBJ2-1
clone size: .
CDR3 protein: CASSSGTGSYNEQFF
CDR3 DNA: TGTGCCAGCAGCTCCGGGACAGGATCCTACAATGAGCAGTTCTTC

D gene: TRBD1
V gene: TRBV12-3/TRBV12-4
J gene: TRBJ2-3
clone size: .
CDR3 protein: CASEGGNTDTQYF
CDR3 DNA: TGTGCCAGCGAAGGGGGCAACACAGATACGCAGTATTTT

D gene: TRBD1
V gene: TRBV9
J gene: TRBJ2-3
clone size: .
CDR3 protein: CASSVGALNRGDTQYF
CDR3 DNA: TGTGCCAGCAGCGTAGGGGCACTGAACAGGGGGGATACGCAGTATTTT

D gene: TRBD2
V gene: TRBV4-1
J gene: TRBJ2-3
clone size: .
CDR3 protein: CASSPTPGTSGTDTQYF
CDR3 DNA: TGCGCCAGCAGCCCTACACCCGGGACTAGCGGCACAGATACGCAGTATTTT

D gene: TRBD1
V gene: TRBV5-5
J gene: TRBJ1-2
clone size: once
CDR3 protein: CASRLGTGGNYGYTF
CDR3 DNA: TGTGCCAGCAGACTTGGGACAGGGGGTAACTATGGCTACACCTTC

D gene: .
V gene: TRBV14
J gene: TRBJ1-1
clone size: .
CDR3 protein: CASSLLGPRAGGTEAFF
CDR3 DNA: TGTGCCAGCAGCCTCCTAGGACCCCGGGCAGGAGGCACTGAAGCTTTCTTT

D gene: TRBD1
V gene: TRBV7-9
J gene: TRBJ2-7
clone size: .
CDR3 protein: CASSSQGPYEQYF
CDR3 DNA: TGTGCCAGCAGCTCACAGGGGCCCTACGAGCAGTACTTC

D gene: .
V gene: TRBV10-3
J gene: TRBJ2-5
clone size: once
CDR3 protein: CAIRETEPKTQYF
CDR3 DNA: TGTGCCATCAGGGAGACAGAGCCGAAGACCCAGTACTTC

D gene: .
V gene: TRBV11-2
J gene: TRBJ2-7
clone size: few
CDR3 protein: CASSLGASAIYEQYF
CDR3 DNA: TGTGCCAGCAGCTTAGGGGCTAGCGCGATCTACGAGCAGTACTTC

D gene: .
V gene: TRBV19
J gene: TRBJ1-1
clone size: .
CDR3 protein: CASSTMKKLSGQPNTEAFF
CDR3 DNA: TGTGCCAGTAGTACAATGAAAAAACTTTCGGGACAACCAAACACTGAAGCTTTCTTT

D gene: TRBD2
V gene: TRBV5-5
J gene: TRBJ2-3
clone size: .
CDR3 protein: CASSLVEGGTDTQYF
CDR3 DNA: TGTGCCAGCAGCTTGGTTGAGGGAGGGACAGATACGCAGTATTTT

D gene: .
V gene: TRBV19
J gene: TRBJ2-6
clone size: .
CDR3 protein: CASSGDPRFGANVLTF
CDR3 DNA: TGTGCCAGTAGTGGCGACCCGAGGTTCGGGGCCAACGTCCTGACTTTC

D gene: TRBD1
V gene: TRBV10-3
J gene: TRBJ1-4
clone size: once
CDR3 protein: CAITPGGADEKLFF
CDR3 DNA: TGTGCCATTACCCCAGGGGGCGCGGATGAAAAACTGTTTTTT

D gene: .
V gene: TRBV6-5
J gene: TRBJ2-5
clone size: once
CDR3 protein: CASAAGAGARTQYF
CDR3 DNA: TGTGCCAGCGCCGCTGGGGCAGGGGCAAGGACCCAGTACTTC

D gene: TRBD2
V gene: TRBV19
J gene: TRBJ2-3
clone size: .
CDR3 protein: CASSRGTSGRGTQYF
CDR3 DNA: TGTGCCAGTAGTAGAGGGACTAGCGGGAGAGGTACGCAGTATTTT

D gene: TRBD1
V gene: TRBV18
J gene: TRBJ2-1
clone size: .
CDR3 protein: CASSTDRGHGEQFF
CDR3 DNA: TGTGCCAGCTCAACGGACAGGGGGCATGGTGAGCAGTTCTTC

D gene: .
V gene: TRBV7-9
J gene: TRBJ1-6
clone size: .
CDR3 protein: CASSLGDYNSPLHF
CDR3 DNA: TGTGCCAGCAGCTTAGGAGATTATAATTCACCCCTCCACTTT

D gene: .
V gene: TRBV2
J gene: TRBJ2-7
clone size: .
CDR3 protein: CASSEYYEQYF
CDR3 DNA: TGTGCCAGCAGTGAGTACTACGAGCAGTACTTC

D gene: TRBD1
V gene: TRBV5-6
J gene: TRBJ2-7
clone size: .
CDR3 protein: CASSTGTGAYEQYF
CDR3 DNA: TGTGCCAGCAGCACCGGGACAGGGGCCTACGAGCAGTACTTC

D gene: .
V gene: TRBV9
J gene: TRBJ2-1
clone size: .
CDR3 protein: CASSVVRQAPYNEQFF
CDR3 DNA: TGTGCCAGCAGCGTAGTCCGGCAGGCGCCCTACAATGAGCAGTTCTTC

D gene: .
V gene: TRBV7-9
J gene: TRBJ2-2
clone size: .
CDR3 protein: CASSLRVGGPPGELFF
CDR3 DNA: TGTGCCAGCAGCTTAAGGGTTGGGGGCCCCCCCGGGGAGCTGTTTTTT

D gene: TRBD1
V gene: TRBV6-1
J gene: TRBJ1-2
clone size: .
CDR3 protein: CASSERTGEDGYTF
CDR3 DNA: TGTGCCAGCAGTGAAAGGACAGGGGAGGATGGCTACACCTTC

D gene: TRBD2
V gene: TRBV5-1
J gene: TRBJ2-7
clone size: .
CDR3 protein: CASSLGPSGPYEQYF
CDR3 DNA: TGCGCCAGCAGCTTGGGGCCTAGCGGCCCCTACGAGCAGTACTTC